Listed here are 31 T cell receptor beta chains from one sample, sequenced in a study of T cells in Graves' hyperthyroidism and ophthalmopathy. Researchers took RNA transcripts and amplified the TCR beta CDR3 regions from them. RT-PCR in the first round (using the HTBI primer set) targeted the TCR CDR3. TCRdb recomputed calls from the multiplex PCR reads with MiXCR, one row per CDR3 protein. The sample records 500,000 to 750,000 distinct CDR3 sequences, roughly 50% being singletons. Sequencing was carried out using peripheral blood or thyroid tissue (not recorded which). The receptors stem from a woman younger than 30 with Graves' hyperthyroidism.

The table lists this clonotype with many counts. The rearrangement links TRBV6-5 to TRBJ2-2; D remains ambiguous. V lost 0 bases to trimming and J lost 3 bases, with 5 bases between them. CDR1 and CDR2 from the germline V gene are MNHEY and SVGAGI. The CDR3 totals 14 residues. The CDR3 DNA is TGTGCCAGCAGTTACTCCGGACACACCGGGGAGCTGTTTTTT. Protein: CASSYSGHTGELFF.

This clonotype was observed at least ten times. J is TRBJ1-1 and V is TRBV12-3 or TRBV12-4; TRBD1 agrees at 7 bases. The CDR3 is 14 amino acids. The V and J ends lost 5 bases and 1 base, in that order; junction bases with no gene match: 4. CDR3 sequence: CASSRWTGNTEAFF. CDR3 nucleotide sequence: TGTGCCAGCAGTAGATGGACAGGGAACACTGAAGCTTTCTTT.

The chain uses TRBV20-1 and TRBJ2-2, with 13 bases that match TRBD2. Germline V gene lookup returns CDR1 DFQATT and CDR2 SNEGSKA (reference sequence). The CDR3 is 16 residues long. The V gene end was trimmed by 0 bases and the J gene end by 6 bases; junction bases not matched to a gene: 4. CDR3: CSARDPGLAGAGELFF. The CDR3 DNA reads TGCAGTGCTAGAGATCCCGGACTAGCGGGGGCCGGGGAGCTGTTTTTT.

In its sample, this clonotype was seen many times. The gene calls are TRBV20-1 and TRBJ1-5; D call uncertain. This CDR3 spans 16 amino acids. V shed 0 bases and J shed 0 bases, with 12 bases lying between them. Germline CDR1 and CDR2: DFQATT and SNEGSKA (reference sequence). This CDR3 reads CSARDPAGYSNQPQHF. The CDR3, as DNA: TGCAGTGCTAGAGATCCTGCGGGTTATAGCAATCAGCCCCAGCATTTT.

This chain connects TRBV11-2 to TRBJ2-3; TRBD2 matches 9 bases. The CDR3 spans 18 residues. CDR1 is SGHAT, CDR2 FQNNGV, per germline. V lost 5 bases, J lost 4 bases, and 16 bases stayed unmatched. The CDR3 loop reads CASSKDSGGRGGADTQYF. CDR3 DNA: TGTGCCAGCAGCAAGGATTCAGGCGGGAGGGGCGGCGCAGATACGCAGTATTTT.

The chain links TRBV7-2 to TRBJ2-7; TRBD2 matches at 8 bases. J was trimmed by 7 bases and V by 1 base; bases with no gene match: 12. The CDR3 covers 16 residues. CDR1 and CDR2 from the germline V gene are SGHTA and FQGNSA. The CDR3 sequence: CASSLGRREDYNEQYF. The DNA for the CDR3 is TGTGCCAGCAGCTTAGGAAGGCGGGAGGACTACAATGAGCAGTACTTC.

The chain recombines TRBV7-6 with TRBJ1-2; 8 bases align to TRBD1. CDR3 length equals 20 residues. Trimming cost V 1 base and J 4 bases; bases outside gene matches: 20. The germline V gene encodes CDR1 SGHVS and CDR2 FNYEAQ. The chain's CDR3 is CASSLEAGGVPLRQRYGYTF. The CDR3 DNA reads as TGTGCCAGCAGCTTAGAGGCAGGGGGCGTCCCGCTTAGACAGCGCTATGGCTACACCTTC. The entire variable domain, with the rest obtained from reference TRBV7-6 and TRBJ1-2, is as follows: GAGVSQSPRYKVTKRGQDVALRCDPISGHVSLYWYRQALGQGPEFLTYFNYEAQQDKSGLPNDRFSAERPEGSISTLTIQRTEQRDSAMYRCASSLEAGGVPLRQRYGYTFGSGTRLTVV.

This clonotype was recorded many times. The chain has TRBV14 and TRBJ2-2; TRBD1 matches at 10 bases. V lost 6 bases to trimming and J lost 1 base; unmatched junction nucleotides: 8. CDR1 is SGHDN, CDR2 FVKESK, per germline. The CDR3 runs 17 residues. The CDR3, as DNA: TGTGCCAGCAGACCGGACAGGGGGGCTTTGAACACCGGGGAGCTGTTTTTT. Translated: CASRPDRGALNTGELFF.

At least ten counts were recorded for this clonotype. The V call is TRBV6-2 or TRBV6-3, the J call TRBJ1-6; D is uncertain. This CDR3 contains 14 residues. V was cut by 2 bases and J by 7 bases, with 9 bases left in between. CDR1 is MNHEY and CDR2 is SVGEGT in the germline V gene. CDR3 bases: TGTGCCAGCAGTTACAACAGAGACAATTCACCCCTCCACTTT. It codes for CASSYNRDNSPLHF.

This clonotype was detected many times. The junction departs from the called germline gene at one end, perhaps through a read error. The chain links TRBV14 to TRBJ2-5; D unclear. Germline V gene sequence: CDR1 SGHDN, CDR2 FVKESK. The CDR3 consists of 11 residues. The CDR3 sequence: CASSQVETQYF. DNA of the CDR3: TGTGCAAGCAGCCAAGTGGAGACCCAGTACTTC.

This clonotype has at least ten counts. The rearrangement uses TRBV7-3 and TRBJ2-2; D assignment may be TRBD1 or TRBD2 (6 bases each). The CDR3 is 14 amino acids. V was trimmed by 5 bases and J by 3 bases, leaving 10 bases between them. The germline gives CDR1 SGHTA, CDR2 FQGTGA. CDR3 sequence reads: CASSKGGDTGELFF. The DNA for the CDR3 is TGTGCCAGCAGCAAGGGGGGCGACACCGGGGAGCTGTTTTTT. Using reference TRBV7-3 and TRBJ2-2 for the parts outside the CDR3, the full variable domain is GAGVSQTPSNKVTEKGKYVELRCDPISGHTALYWYRQSLGQGPEFLIYFQGTGAADDSGLPNDRFFAVRPEGSVSTLKIQRTERGDSAVYLCASSKGGDTGELFFGEGSRLTVL.

A note on this clonotype: Mismatch with germline at one junction end may stem from a read error. This chain uses TRBV29-1 with TRBJ1-3, with D uncertain. From germline, CDR1 is SQVTM and CDR2 ANQGSEA. CDR3 length: 10 amino acids. CDR3 in DNA: TGCAGCGTTGAGGGGTTTGTATTCCAGTTT. Translating it yields CSVEGFVFQF.

This clonotype was seen ten or more times. V usage is TRBV2 and J usage is TRBJ2-7; the match to TRBD1 covers 8 bases. The germline CDR1 and CDR2 sequences are SNHLY and FYNNEI. The CDR3 has 16 amino acids. Germline trimming cut 8 bases from V and 2 bases from J; bases unmatched to any gene: 14. CDR3 residues: CASESFGQGRTYEQYF. The DNA for the CDR3 is TGTGCCAGCGAAAGCTTCGGACAGGGCCGAACCTACGAGCAGTACTTC.

The CDR3 spells CASSRTSGTPEYQETQYF. CDR3 nucleotide sequence: TGTGCCAGCAGTAGGACTAGCGGGACCCCGGAGTACCAAGAGACCCAGTACTTC. The rearrangement links TRBV6-5 to TRBJ2-5; 12 positions match TRBD2. V trimming: 5 bases; J trimming: 0 bases; junction bases outside the gene matches: 10. This CDR3 has 18 amino acids. Germline V gene sequence: CDR1 MNHEY, CDR2 SVGAGI.

This clonotype was seen repeatedly, ten times or more. V gene TRBV6-6 combines with J gene TRBJ2-5; tentatively, D is TRBD2 (6 bases). Germline-derived CDR1 and CDR2 are MNHNY and SVGAGI (reference sequence). This CDR3 is built from 13 residues. V was clipped by 0 bases and J by 5 bases, with 7 bases between them. The CDR3 is CASSYSGLETQYF. The CDR3 region has the DNA TGTGCCAGCAGTTACTCGGGACTTGAGACCCAGTACTTC.

With regard to this clonotype: One end of the junction varies from germline; a read error may be responsible. V is TRBV2 and J is TRBJ2-6, with 13 nucleotides matching TRBD2. CDR1 is SNHLY, CDR2 FYNNEI, per germline. This CDR3 is 17 amino acids long. The CDR3 is CASNPSGGTSGAYVLTF. The CDR3 bases are TGTGCCAGCAATCCCTCCGGAGGGACTAGCGGGGCCTACGTCCTGACTTTC.

The V gene is TRBV3-1, the J gene TRBJ1-2; a weak D match, TRBD1 (5 bases). Germline CDR1 is LGHDT and CDR2 is YNNKEL (reference sequence). The CDR3 loop spans 12 amino acids. Between the trimmed V and J ends, which lost 2 bases and 9 bases, there was a span of 10 bases. The CDR3 nucleotides are TGTGCCAGCAGCCAAAGGGGAAACCGCTACACCTTC. It codes for CASSQRGNRYTF.

This clonotype was found many times. The V gene is TRBV19, the J gene TRBJ2-7, with D perhaps matching TRBD1 (6 bases). The ends were cut back, 5 bases at V and 6 bases at J, with 17 bases in the middle. The CDR3 covers 14 residues. Germline V gives CDR1 LNHDA, CDR2 SQIVND (reference sequence). CDR3 in DNA: TGTGCCAGTAGTCCAAGGACAGATTTTCTCGAGCAGTACTTC. Protein sequence: CASSPRTDFLEQYF.

This clonotype was picked up one time. The J gene is TRBJ1-6, the V gene TRBV25-1; 7 nucleotides agree with TRBD1. Per germline, CDR1 MGHDK and CDR2 SYGVNS. CDR3 length equals 15 residues. V shed 3 bases, J shed 10 bases, and the junction held 9 bases outside the gene matches. The CDR3 reads CASSDLATGLSPLHF. The CDR3 DNA reads as TGTGCCAGCAGTGACTTGGCGACAGGGCTCTCACCCCTCCACTTT.

The chain uses TRBV9 and TRBJ1-1; D unresolved. The V gene lost 5 bases and the J gene lost 2 bases, with 10 bases spanning the gap. CDR3 length: 13 residues. Germline V gives CDR1 SGDLS, CDR2 YYNGEE. DNA of the CDR3: TGTGCCAGCAGTTTCGATGGAAACACTGAAGCTTTCTTT. This encodes CASSFDGNTEAFF.

The rearrangement links TRBV13 to TRBJ2-5, with D hard to call. This CDR3 comprises 12 residues. CDR1 is PRHDT and CDR2 is FYEKMQ in the germline V gene (reference sequence). V was trimmed by 4 bases and J by 4 bases, leaving 7 bases between them. For the CDR3, the DNA is TGTGCCAGCAGCTCCGCTCGAGAGACCCAGTACTTC. Residues: CASSSARETQYF.

The V and J genes are TRBV2 and TRBJ1-6; 8 bases map to TRBD1. This CDR3 has 15 residues. The V gene end was trimmed by 3 bases and the J gene end by 10 bases; junction bases not matched to a gene: 8. CDR1 SNHLY and CDR2 FYNNEI come from the germline V gene. The CDR3 nucleotides are TGTGCCAGCAGTGAGGGCAGGACAGGGTGGTCACCCCTCCACTTT. Its translation is CASSEGRTGWSPLHF.

The chain recombines TRBV2 with TRBJ2-6, with TRBD2 identical over 11 bases. Germline V gene sequence: CDR1 SNHLY, CDR2 FYNNEI. With V trimmed by 4 bases and J by 0 bases, 2 bases remained unmatched. The CDR3 runs 17 residues. CDR3 amino acids: CASSVGLAGSGANVLTF. In DNA form, the CDR3 reads TGTGCCAGCAGTGTTGGACTAGCGGGCTCTGGGGCCAACGTCCTGACTTTC.

This clonotype has only a few counts. This rearrangement joins TRBV6-1 to TRBJ2-3, with a weak D call TRBD1 (6 bases). The CDR3 totals 14 residues. CDR1 and CDR2 (germline): MNHNS, SASEGT. The germline V and J ends were trimmed by 5 bases and 4 bases, with 13 bases remaining between them. This chain's CDR3 is CASSFQGNADTQYF. CDR3 in DNA: TGTGCCAGCAGTTTTCAGGGGAACGCAGATACGCAGTATTTT.

This clonotype was recorded at least ten times. The chain couples TRBV2 to TRBJ2-5; D is unclear. Germline CDR1 is SNHLY and CDR2 is FYNNEI. Trimming stripped 1 base from V and 4 bases from J, with 7 bases between. The CDR3 has 13 residues. CDR3 nucleotide sequence: TGTGCCAGCAGTGAAGGGATTTTAGAGACCCAGTACTTC. This encodes CASSEGILETQYF. Together with reference TRBV2 and TRBJ2-5, the CDR3 gives the full variable domain: EPEVTQTPSHQVTQMGQEVILRCVPISNHLYFYWYRQILGQKVEFLVSFYNNEISEKSEIFDDQFSVERPDGSNFTLKIRSTKLEDSAMYFCASSEGILETQYFGPGTRLLVL.

This clonotype was counted many times. The J gene is TRBJ2-5, the V gene TRBV5-6, with D maybe TRBD1 (6 bases). Between the trimmed V and J ends, which lost 2 bases and 5 bases, there was a span of 19 bases. Germline V gives CDR1 SGHDT, CDR2 YYEEEE. CDR3 size: 16 residues. In nucleotides, the CDR3 is TGTGCCAGCAGCTTACTACAGGGACCCTCATGGGAGACCCAGTACTTC. This sequence encodes CASSLLQGPSWETQYF. The full variable domain, with the rest looked up from reference TRBV5-6 and TRBJ2-5, is DAGVTQSPTHLIKTRGQQVTLRCSPKSGHDTVSWYQQALGQGPQFIFQYYEEEERQRGNFPDRFSGHQFPNYSSELNVNALLLGDSALYLCASSLLQGPSWETQYFGPGTRLLVL.

This clonotype was counted at least ten times. The chain carries TRBV12-3 or TRBV12-4 and TRBJ1-5; no definite D call. V dropped 6 bases and J dropped 4 bases, with 10 bases sitting between them. This CDR3 has 13 residues. DNA for the CDR3: TGTGCCAGCAGCCGGACGGGGAATCAGCCCCAGCATTTT. Its translation: CASSRTGNQPQHF.

CDR3 sequence: CSAREGGLAAEVQYF. The CDR3, as DNA: TGCAGTGCTAGAGAGGGGGGGCTAGCGGCCGAGGTGCAGTACTTC. The chain is built from TRBV20-1 and TRBJ2-7; maybe TRBD2 (7 bases). Germline-derived CDR1 and CDR2 are DFQATT and SNEGSKA (reference sequence). V was cut by 0 bases and J by 9 bases, with 21 bases left in between. There are 15 residues in the CDR3.

This chain joins TRBV20-1 and TRBJ2-5, with a tentative D call TRBD2 (6 bases). Germline loops: CDR1 DFQATT, CDR2 SNEGSKA (reference sequence). The CDR3 is 14 residues long. V was pared by 5 bases and J by 3 bases, with 16 bases between. CDR3 nucleotide sequence: TGCAGTGCTCTTGGGCGGGTAGCGGAAGAGACCCAGTACTTC. Its protein is CSALGRVAEETQYF.

This clonotype showed up many times. The CDR3 spells CASIKGEGDEKLFF. The CDR3 nucleotides are TGTGCCAGCATTAAGGGGGAGGGTGACGAAAAACTGTTTTTT. The chain carries TRBV2 and TRBJ1-4; tentatively, D is TRBD1 (6 bases). With 7 bases removed from V and 8 bases from J, the gap between germline ends came to 17 bases. Germline CDR1 reads SNHLY; CDR2 reads FYNNEI. There are 14 residues in the CDR3.

V usage is TRBV2 and J usage is TRBJ2-1; TRBD2 matches 11 bases. The CDR3 has 17 amino acids. Germline CDR1 SNHLY, CDR2 FYNNEI. With V trimmed by 6 bases and J by 2 bases, 9 bases remained unmatched. CDR3 in DNA: TGTGCCAGCAGCTCCTTTAGCGGGAGGGTTGCCTACAATGAGCAGTTCTTC. It specifies CASSSFSGRVAYNEQFF.